This paragraph covers one T cell receptor beta chain sequence. Its cognate antigen is unknown. This CDR3 is 14 amino acids long. The ends lost 0 bases at V and 7 bases at J; junction bases unmatched: 5. Germline CDR1 is SGDLS and CDR2 is YYNGEE. Vbeta (60) and Jbeta (13) primers were used in the PCR. Original processing methods: Unique TCR beta chains totaled some 80 million in a later count, with around 11 million of them shared. Assay used: immunoSEQ multiplex PCR; TCRdb lists only in-frame clones, some missing. V, J and clone size reflect that table, while D and trimming were determined from the DNA. Seen here are under 200,000 clones, approximately 80% observed once, and the top ten hold around 5%. These data are taken from a study of cytomegalovirus exposure and HLA in healthy donors. Study-wide background: Of around 410 genotyped donors, roughly 76% grouped in the Caucasian-associated ancestry cluster.

General study findings and limits: In most subjects, TCR beta sequences reportedly gave accurate predictions of HLA-A and HLA-B alleles.

The TCR sequence derives from a man aged 25 to 40 in good health and CMV-seronegative. The sequencing input was PBMCs. V usage is TRBV9 and J usage is TRBJ2-5; TRBD1 agrees at 8 bases. Here the CDR3 reads CASSVEDRVVTQYF. CDR3 nucleotide sequence: TGTGCCAGCAGCGTAGAGGACAGGGTAGTGACCCAGTACTTC.